The rows below give T cell receptor beta chains drawn from one sample of a study of cytomegalovirus exposure and HLA in healthy donors. Libraries were prepared by immunoSEQ multiplex PCR; TCRdb keeps only in-frame clonotypes and omits some of them. Of 55,000 to 80,000 clones in the sample, less than 85% are singletons; the top ten hold approximately 5%. The source material was PBMCs. All receptors derive from a woman in her 30s in good health and CMV-seronegative. Each CDR3 is given with its conserved first and last residue. A D gene is named only where the DNA matches it firmly. Size is stated for part of the rows, as once, few or many counts, or as a class when the clone is expanded.

once	18	TRBV4-2	.	TRBJ2-3	TGTGCCAGCAGCCAAGAATTCGCGGAGCGGGTGGGCACAGATACGCAGTATTTT	CASSQEFAERVGTDTQYF
.	14	TRBV5-4	.	TRBJ2-3	TGTGCCAGCACCACACCAGGGGCGAAAGATACGCAGTATTTT	CASTTPGAKDTQYF
.	15	TRBV5-5	TRBD1	TRBJ1-4	TGTGCCAGCAGTCTAGGACAGGCGGGGGGGGAAAAACTGTTTTTT	CASSLGQAGGEKLFF
.	13	TRBV28	.	TRBJ1-1	TGTGCCAGCAGTCCCTCAGGGTCTACTGAAGCTTTCTTT	CASSPSGSTEAFF
.	15	TRBV7-2	.	TRBJ1-4	TGTGCCAGCAGCTTCTCACTTGCAACTAATGAAAAACTGTTTTTT	CASSFSLATNEKLFF
.	16	TRBV6-9	.	TRBJ2-3	TGTGCCAGCAGCCCTAACGGCAGGGTCGGCACAGATACGCAGTATTTT	CASSPNGRVGTDTQYF
.	15	TRBV13	TRBD2	TRBJ2-2	TGTGCCAGCAGCCCCGGACTAGCGGGCACCGGGGAGCTGTTTTTT	CASSPGLAGTGELFF
.	16	TRBV6-1	.	TRBJ1-4	TGTGCCAGCAGTGCATGGACATTTGCAACTAATGAAAAACTGTTTTTT	CASSAWTFATNEKLFF
.	10	TRBV2	.	TRBJ2-5	TGTGCCAGCAGCAGGGAGACCCAGTACTTC	CASSRETQYF
.	13	TRBV29-1	.	TRBJ1-1	TGCAGCGTTGAAACTTCCGGGAGGACTGAAGCTTTCTTT	CSVETSGRTEAFF
.	14	TRBV27	TRBD2	TRBJ2-7	TGTGCCAGCAGTTTAGGGGGGGTAAATTACGAGCAGTACTTC	CASSLGGVNYEQYF
.	14	TRBV6-5	.	TRBJ1-1	TGTGCCAGCAGGGGGGCCCAGGGGAACACTGAAGCTTTCTTT	CASRGAQGNTEAFF
.	15	TRBV6-5	TRBD1	TRBJ2-7	TGTGCCAGCAAGGTGGGACAGTTCCCGACCTACGAGCAGTACTTC	CASKVGQFPTYEQYF
few	13	TRBV6-5	.	TRBJ1-1	TGTGCCAGCAGTCCTACGGGGGGCCGTGAAGCTTTCTTT	CASSPTGGREAFF
few	14	TRBV11-2	TRBD1	TRBJ1-6	TGTGCCAGCAGCTTGGGACAGAATAATTCACCCCTCCACTTT	CASSLGQNNSPLHF
few	16	TRBV5-1	TRBD1	TRBJ2-3	TGCGCCAGCAGCTTGCAGGGACAGGGATTCGAAGATACGCAGTATTTT	CASSLQGQGFEDTQYF
once	15	TRBV19	TRBD2	TRBJ2-1	TGTGCCAGTATTTTAAACGGGCTAGCGGGGAATGAGCAGTTCTTC	CASILNGLAGNEQFF
.	14	TRBV2	.	TRBJ1-4	TGTGCCAGCAGTATTGACAGGCAAGATGAAAAACTGTTTTTT	CASSIDRQDEKLFF
few	12	TRBV7-2	.	TRBJ2-7	TGTGCCAGCAGCGAGGTCTACTACGAGCAGTACTTC	CASSEVYYEQYF
.	14	TRBV2	TRBD2	TRBJ2-3	TGTGCCCACCCGAGAAGACTAGCGATAGATACGCAGTATTTT	CAHPRRLAIDTQYF
.	15	TRBV5-1	.	TRBJ2-5	TGCGCCAGCAGCTTGGCGAGCGGGACACAAGAGACCCAGTACTTC	CASSLASGTQETQYF
few	15	TRBV4-1	.	TRBJ1-4	TGCGCCAGCAGCCAAGGTCTTGCAACTAATGAAAAACTGTTTTTT	CASSQGLATNEKLFF